This TCR beta chain is from a study of sequential checkpoint blockade in melanoma. About the research overall: After both sequences, patients received maintenance nivolumab.

With V trimmed by 2 bases and J by 7 bases, 8 bases remained unmatched. The CDR3 loop spans 15 amino acids. The germline V gene has CDR1 WNHNN and CDR2 SYGVQD (reference sequence). Sequencing used immunoSEQ multiplex PCR; TCRdb keeps in-frame clones, though not all of them. The table records 15,000 to 20,000 clones, approximately 57% of them present only once. Stated treatment: randomized to nivolumab then ipilimumab (arm A) or the reverse (arm B). Patients had received no earlier DNA-damaging chemotherapy. PBMC sorting kept live CD3+CD8+ cells without CD19 or CD56. The chain is built from TRBV10-1 and TRBJ2-1; 7 bases are shared with TRBD2. The sequence derives from a human donor with melanoma. The source material was CD8+ T cells sorted from blood (inferred from file names), sampled from a patient given nivolumab and ipilimumab in sequence. The CDR3 region has the DNA TGCGCCAGCAGTGAGCGGCGCGGGAGTTTTAATGAGCAGTTCTTC. Its protein is CASSERRGSFNEQFF.